This TCR beta chain was recorded in a study of shared clonotypes between healthy human individuals. Germline CDR1 is KGHSH and CDR2 is LQKENI. V shed 3 bases and J 2 bases; nucleotides not matched to a gene: 7. The CDR3 covers 15 residues. Using immunoSEQ multiplex PCR, the repertoire was profiled, and TCRdb retains in-frame clones only, with some absent. The sample shows about 2 million clones, less than 95% of them seen only once. Concerning this clone: No antigen is known for it.

Study-wide findings and caveats: With a handful of donors compared, around 5% of naive CD4 clonotypes were shared.

Terminally differentiated effector memory CD45RA+ cells were excluded from the naive CD8 cells, which were CD45RO-negative and positively selected for CCR7. None of the donors, who were healthy HIV-negative adults, had recently had acute infections or vaccinations. The clonotype comes from a young man in good health. The chain recombines TRBV18 with TRBJ2-7, with TRBD1 identical over 7 bases. What was sequenced was naive CD8+ T cells sorted from blood. The CDR3 loop reads CASSPLTGQPYEQYF. The CDR3 DNA follows: TGTGCCAGCTCACCTCTGACAGGGCAACCCTACGAGCAGTACTTC.